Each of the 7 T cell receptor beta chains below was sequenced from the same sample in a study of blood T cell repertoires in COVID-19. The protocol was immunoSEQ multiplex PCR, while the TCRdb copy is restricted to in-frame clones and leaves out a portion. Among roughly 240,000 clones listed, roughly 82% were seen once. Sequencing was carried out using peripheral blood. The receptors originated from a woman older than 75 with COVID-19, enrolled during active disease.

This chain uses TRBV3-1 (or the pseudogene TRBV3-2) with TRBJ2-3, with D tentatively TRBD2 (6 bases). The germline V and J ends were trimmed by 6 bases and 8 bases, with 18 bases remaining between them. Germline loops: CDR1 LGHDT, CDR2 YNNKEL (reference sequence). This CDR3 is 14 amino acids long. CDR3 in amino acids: CASRQHGDFGTQYF. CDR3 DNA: TGTGCCAGCAGACAGCACGGGGACTTTGGTACGCAGTATTTT.

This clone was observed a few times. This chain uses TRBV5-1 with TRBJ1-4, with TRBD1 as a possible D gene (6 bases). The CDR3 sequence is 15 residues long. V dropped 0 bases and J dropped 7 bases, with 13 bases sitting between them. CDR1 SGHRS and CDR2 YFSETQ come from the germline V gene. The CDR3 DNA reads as TGCGCCAGCAGCTTGGAACAGGGCCGGAGTGAAAAACTGTTTTTT. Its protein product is CASSLEQGRSEKLFF. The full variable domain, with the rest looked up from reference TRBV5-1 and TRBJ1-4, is KAGVTQTPRYLIKTRGQQVTLSCSPISGHRSVSWYQQTPGQGLQFLFEYFSETQRNKGNFPGRFSGRQFSNSRSEMNVSTLELGDSALYLCASSLEQGRSEKLFFGSGTQLSVL.

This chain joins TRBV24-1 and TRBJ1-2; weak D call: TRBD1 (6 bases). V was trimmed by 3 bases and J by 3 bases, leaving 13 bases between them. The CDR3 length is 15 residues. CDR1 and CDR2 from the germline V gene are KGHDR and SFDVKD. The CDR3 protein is CATSDRSSGDYGYTF. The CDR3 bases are TGTGCCACCAGTGATCGATCTTCAGGGGACTATGGCTACACCTTC.

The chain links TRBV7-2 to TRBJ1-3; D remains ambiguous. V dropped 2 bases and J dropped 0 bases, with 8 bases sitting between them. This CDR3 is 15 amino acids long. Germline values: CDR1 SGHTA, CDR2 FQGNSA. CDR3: CASSLRQISGNTIYF. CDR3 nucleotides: TGTGCCAGCAGCTTACGCCAGATCTCTGGAAACACCATATATTTT.

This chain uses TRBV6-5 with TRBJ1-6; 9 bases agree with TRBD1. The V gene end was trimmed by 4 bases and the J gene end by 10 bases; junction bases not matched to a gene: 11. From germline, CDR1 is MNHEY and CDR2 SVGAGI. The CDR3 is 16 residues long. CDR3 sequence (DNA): TGTGCCAGCAGTTTCAGGCCGGGACAGGGATTCTCACCCCTCCACTTT. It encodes CASSFRPGQGFSPLHF.

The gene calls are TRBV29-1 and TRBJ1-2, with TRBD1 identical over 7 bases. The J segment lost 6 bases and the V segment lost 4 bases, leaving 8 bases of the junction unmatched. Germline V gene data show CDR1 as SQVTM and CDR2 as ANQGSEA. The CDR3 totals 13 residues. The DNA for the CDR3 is TGCAGCGTTGGCCCAGAGGGGGCGGATGGCTACACCTTC. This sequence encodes CSVGPEGADGYTF.

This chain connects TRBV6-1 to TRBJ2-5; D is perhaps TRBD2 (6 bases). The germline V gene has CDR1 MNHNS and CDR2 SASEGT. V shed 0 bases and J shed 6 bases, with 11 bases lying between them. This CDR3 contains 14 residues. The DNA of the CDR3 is TGTGCCAGCAGTGAAGCGCAAGGGAGGCAGACCCAGTACTTC. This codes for CASSEAQGRQTQYF.